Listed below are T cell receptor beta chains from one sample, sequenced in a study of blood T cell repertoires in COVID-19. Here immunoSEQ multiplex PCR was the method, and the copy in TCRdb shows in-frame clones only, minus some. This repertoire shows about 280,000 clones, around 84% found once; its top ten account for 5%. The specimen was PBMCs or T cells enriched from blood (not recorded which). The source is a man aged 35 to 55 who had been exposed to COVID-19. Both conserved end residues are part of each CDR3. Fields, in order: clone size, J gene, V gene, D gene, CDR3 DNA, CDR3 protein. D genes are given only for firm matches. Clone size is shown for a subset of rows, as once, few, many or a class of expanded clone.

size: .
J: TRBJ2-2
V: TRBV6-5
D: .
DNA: TGTGCCAGCAGCCCCCCGGGTACCACCGGGGAGCTGTTTTTT
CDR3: CASSPPGTTGELFF

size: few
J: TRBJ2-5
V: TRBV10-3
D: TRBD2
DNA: TGTGCCATCAGTGGTACAGGGACTAGCGGAGAAGAGACCCAGTACTTC
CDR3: CAISGTGTSGEETQYF

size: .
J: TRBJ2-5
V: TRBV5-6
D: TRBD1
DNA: TGTGCCAGCAGTCGGGACAGAAAAGAGACCCAGTACTTC
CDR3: CASSRDRKETQYF

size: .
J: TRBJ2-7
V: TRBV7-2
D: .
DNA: TGTGCCAGCACTAGCCTGGGCCTTCGAGAGCAGTACTTC
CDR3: CASTSLGLREQYF

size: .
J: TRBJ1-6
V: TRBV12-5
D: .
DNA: TGTGCTAGTGGTCATGGACAACTAAATTCACCCCTCCACTTT
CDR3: CASGHGQLNSPLHF

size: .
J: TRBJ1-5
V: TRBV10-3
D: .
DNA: TGTGCCACCCGACAGGATCAGAATCAGCCCCAGCATTTT
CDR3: CATRQDQNQPQHF

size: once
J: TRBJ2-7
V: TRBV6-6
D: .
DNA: TGTGCCAGCAGTCCAACTGAGGTGTTTGCCGAAGTTAATGAGCAGTACTTC
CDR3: CASSPTEVFAEVNEQYF

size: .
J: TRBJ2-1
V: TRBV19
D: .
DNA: TGTGCCAGTACCCCGAATCGGGGGTCATTCTCCTACAATGAGCAGTTCTTC
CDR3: CASTPNRGSFSYNEQFF

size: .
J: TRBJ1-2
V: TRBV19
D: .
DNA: TGTGCCAGTAGTATACCCCCACGGGATGGCTACACCTTC
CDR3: CASSIPPRDGYTF

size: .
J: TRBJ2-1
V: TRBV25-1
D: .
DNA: TGTGCCAGCAGTGAACCCCAACTACGTGCTGGCAATGAGCAGTTCTTC
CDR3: CASSEPQLRAGNEQFF

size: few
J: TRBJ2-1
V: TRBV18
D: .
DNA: TGTGCCAGCTCACCCCCCCTGGGGGGATGGCAGTTCTTC
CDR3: CASSPPLGGWQFF

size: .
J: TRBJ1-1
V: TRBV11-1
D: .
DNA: TGTGCCAGCAGCTTTAACAGGGCGACTGAAGCTTTCTTT
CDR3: CASSFNRATEAFF

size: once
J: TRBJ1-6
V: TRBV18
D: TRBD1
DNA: TGTGCCAGCTCACCACCGGGACAGGGAAGATCACCCCTCCACTTT
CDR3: CASSPPGQGRSPLHF

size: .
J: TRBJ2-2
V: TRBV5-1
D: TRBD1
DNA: TGCGCCAGCCAGGACAGGGGCTTATCCGGGGAGCTGTTTTTT
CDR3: CASQDRGLSGELFF

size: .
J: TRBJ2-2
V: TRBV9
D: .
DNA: TGTGCCAGCAGCGTAAGAGCCGTCCCCGGCGGGGAGCTGTTTTTT
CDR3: CASSVRAVPGGELFF

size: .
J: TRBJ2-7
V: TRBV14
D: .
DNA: TGTGCCAGCAGCCGCACAACCTCCTACGAGCAGTACTTC
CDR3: CASSRTTSYEQYF